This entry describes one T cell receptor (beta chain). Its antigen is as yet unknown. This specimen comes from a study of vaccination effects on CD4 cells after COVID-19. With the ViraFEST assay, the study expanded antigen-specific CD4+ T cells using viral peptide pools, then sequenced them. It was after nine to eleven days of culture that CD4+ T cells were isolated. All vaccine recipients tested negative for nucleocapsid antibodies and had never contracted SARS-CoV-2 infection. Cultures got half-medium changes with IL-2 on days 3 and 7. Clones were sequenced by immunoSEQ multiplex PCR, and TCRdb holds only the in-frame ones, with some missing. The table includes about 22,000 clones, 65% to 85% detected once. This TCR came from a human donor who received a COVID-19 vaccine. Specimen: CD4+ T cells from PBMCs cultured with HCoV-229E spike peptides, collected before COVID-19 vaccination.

The CDR3 nucleotides are TGTGCCATCAGCTCTACAGGGGTAGCTAACTATGGCTACACCTTC. Translation gives CAISSTGVANYGYTF. The chain carries TRBV10-3 and TRBJ1-2; 7 nucleotides line up with TRBD1. The CDR3 loop spans 15 amino acids. J gave up 0 bases and V 6 bases, and 7 bases lay outside the gene matches. Germline loops: CDR1 ENHRY, CDR2 SYGVKD.